A single sample gave rise to the 9 T cell receptor beta chains below, sequenced in a study of metastatic and nonmetastatic thyroid tumors. MiXCR reprocessed the PCR reads for TCRdb. The sample holds tens of thousands of clones, 10% to 12% seen once. No treatment had been given to any patient before thyroid surgery. Input material: blood. The source of these receptors is a female donor with papillary thyroid cancer or a benign thyroid nodule (not recorded which). Some clones in this sample may be carry-over from other donors' samples.

The sample holds many counts of this clone. V is TRBV5-4 and J is TRBJ1-1; maybe TRBD1 (6 bases). CDR1 SGHNT and CDR2 YYREEE come from the germline V gene (reference sequence). There are 12 residues in the CDR3. Trimming took 0 bases from V and 11 from J, leaving 11 bases between them. This chain's CDR3 is CASSLAEGGAFF. Here the CDR3 DNA reads TGTGCCAGCAGCTTGGCGGAGGGGGGGGCTTTCTTT.

The V gene is TRBV3-1, the J gene TRBJ2-1; 12 bases agree with TRBD2. The CDR3 loop spans 19 amino acids. The junction had 16 bases not matched to a gene; V was cut back by 0 bases and J by 10 bases. The germline V gene encodes CDR1 LGHDT and CDR2 YNNKEL (reference sequence). The CDR3 coding sequence is TGTGCCAGCAGCCAAGATCACCGAATACTAGCGGGAGGAATGGAAGAGCAGTTCTTC. Residues: CASSQDHRILAGGMEEQFF.

This clone was found many times. This chain joins TRBV4-3 and TRBJ2-5, with 7 bases that match TRBD1. V lost 4 bases to trimming and J lost 6 bases; unmatched junction nucleotides: 11. Germline CDR1 and CDR2: LGHNA and YSLEER. This CDR3 is built from 15 residues. CDR3 loop: CASSPTHRGRQTQYF. The CDR3 DNA follows: TGCGCCAGCAGCCCGACGCACAGGGGCAGGCAGACCCAGTACTTC.

A few counts support this clone. The junction differs from germline at one of its ends, possibly a read error. The gene calls are TRBV20-1 and TRBJ2-1; the match to TRBD2 covers 8 bases. Germline V gene sequence: CDR1 DFQATT, CDR2 SNEGSKA (reference sequence). The CDR3 sequence is 15 residues long. CDR3 amino acids: CSASRLAGLDNEQSF. The CDR3 coding sequence is TGCAGTGCTAGTCGGTTAGCGGGATTAGACAATGAGCAGTCCTTC.

This clone was recorded at least ten times. The V gene is TRBV12-3 or TRBV12-4, the J gene TRBJ1-1, with a weak D call TRBD1 (5 bases). Trimming left V 7 bases short and J 3 bases short, with 18 bases between. The CDR3 covers 15 residues. The CDR3 protein is CASTERGLVDTEAFF. Here the CDR3 DNA reads TGTGCCAGCACCGAAAGGGGTCTGGTGGACACTGAAGCTTTCTTT.

This clone has ten or more counts. The rearrangement joins TRBV12-3 or TRBV12-4 to TRBJ2-1; TRBD2 agrees at 9 bases. This CDR3 comprises 13 residues. The V gene end was trimmed by 2 bases and the J gene end by 7 bases; junction bases not matched to a gene: 0. CDR3 nucleotides: TGTGCCAGCAGTTTAACTAGCGGGAATGAGCAGTTCTTC. This translates into CASSLTSGNEQFF.

This clone showed up just a few times. This chain connects TRBV28 to TRBJ2-7; D is unresolved. The CDR3 totals 16 residues. From germline, CDR1 is MDHEN and CDR2 SYDVKM. V was cut by 7 bases and J by 1 base, with 20 bases left in between. The DNA of the CDR3 is TGTGCCAGCATCAATTTGCGTTGGGATACGTCCTACGAGCAGTACTTC. Amino acids: CASINLRWDTSYEQYF.

This clone was seen many times. This sample also contains other DNA sequences that code for the same CDR3. The V gene is TRBV28, the J gene TRBJ2-1; a weak D match, TRBD2 (7 bases). CDR3 size: 15 residues. CDR1 and CDR2 (germline): MDHEN, SYDVKM. The V end was cut by 5 bases, the J end by 7 bases, with 18 bases between. CDR3 in amino acids: CASSLGGLKGNEQFF. In DNA, the CDR3 is TGTGCCAGCAGTCTAGGGGGACTAAAGGGGAATGAGCAGTTCTTC.

This clone was recorded many times. This chain links TRBV27 with TRBJ1-1; TRBD1 might be the D (5 bases). Germline-derived CDR1 and CDR2 are MNHEY and SMNVEV (reference sequence). V lost 7 bases and J 3 bases, leaving 15 bases between the germline ends. The length of the CDR3 is 14 residues. Here the CDR3 reads CASTPSMGDTEAFF. The CDR3 coding sequence is TGTGCCAGCACCCCTTCCATGGGGGACACTGAAGCTTTCTTT.